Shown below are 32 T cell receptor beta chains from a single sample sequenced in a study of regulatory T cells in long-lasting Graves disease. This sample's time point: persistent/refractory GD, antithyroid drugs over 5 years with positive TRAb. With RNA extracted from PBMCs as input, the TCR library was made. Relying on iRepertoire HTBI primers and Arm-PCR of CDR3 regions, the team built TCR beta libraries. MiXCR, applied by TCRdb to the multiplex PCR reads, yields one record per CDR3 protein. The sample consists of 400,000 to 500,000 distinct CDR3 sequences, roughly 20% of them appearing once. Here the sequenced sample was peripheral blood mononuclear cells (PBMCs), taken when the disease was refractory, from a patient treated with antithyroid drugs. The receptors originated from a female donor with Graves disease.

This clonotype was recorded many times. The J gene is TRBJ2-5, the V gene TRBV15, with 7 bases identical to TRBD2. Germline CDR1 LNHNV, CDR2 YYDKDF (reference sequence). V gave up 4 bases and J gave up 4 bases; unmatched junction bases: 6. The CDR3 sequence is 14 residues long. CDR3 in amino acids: CATSKEGGRETQYF. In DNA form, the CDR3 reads TGTGCCACCAGCAAGGAGGGAGGGAGAGAGACCCAGTACTTC.

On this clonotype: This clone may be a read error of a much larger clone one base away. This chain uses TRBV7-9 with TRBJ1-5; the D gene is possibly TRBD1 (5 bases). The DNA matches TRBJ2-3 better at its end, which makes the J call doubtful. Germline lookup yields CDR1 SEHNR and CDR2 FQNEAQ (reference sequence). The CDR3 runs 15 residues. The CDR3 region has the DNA TGTGCCAGCAGCTTAGAAGGGGATAGCAATCAGCCCCAGTATTTT. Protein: CASSLEGDSNQPQYF.

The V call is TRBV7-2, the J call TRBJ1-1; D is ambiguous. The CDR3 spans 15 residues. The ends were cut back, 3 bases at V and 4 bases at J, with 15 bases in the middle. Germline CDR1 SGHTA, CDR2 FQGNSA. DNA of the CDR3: TGTGCCAGCAGCTTCGTTGGGGTCTTAGGCACTGAAGCTTTCTTT. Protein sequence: CASSFVGVLGTEAFF.

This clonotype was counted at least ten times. The CDR3 DNA sequence: TGCGCCAGCAGCCGGAGACTAGCGGGAGACCTAAGTTACGAGCAGTACTTC. It yields the protein CASSRRLAGDLSYEQYF. The chain couples TRBV5-1 to TRBJ2-7, with 12 bases fitting TRBD2. The CDR3 has 17 residues. Germline assignment: CDR1 SGHRS and CDR2 YFSETQ. With 4 bases clipped from V and 4 bases from J, the junction kept 12 bases outside the gene matches.

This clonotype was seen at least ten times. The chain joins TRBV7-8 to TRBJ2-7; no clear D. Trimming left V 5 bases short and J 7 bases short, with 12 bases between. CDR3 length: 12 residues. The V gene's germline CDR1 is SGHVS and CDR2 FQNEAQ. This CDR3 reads CASSPTVWEQYF. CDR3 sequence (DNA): TGTGCCAGCAGCCCCACGGTTTGGGAGCAGTACTTC.

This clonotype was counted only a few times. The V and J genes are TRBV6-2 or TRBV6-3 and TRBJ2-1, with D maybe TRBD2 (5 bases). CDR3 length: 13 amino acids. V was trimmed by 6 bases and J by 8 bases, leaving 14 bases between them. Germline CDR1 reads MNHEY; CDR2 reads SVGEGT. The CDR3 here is CASSPTRTDEQFF. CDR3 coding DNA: TGTGCCAGCAGCCCTACTAGGACCGATGAGCAGTTCTTC.

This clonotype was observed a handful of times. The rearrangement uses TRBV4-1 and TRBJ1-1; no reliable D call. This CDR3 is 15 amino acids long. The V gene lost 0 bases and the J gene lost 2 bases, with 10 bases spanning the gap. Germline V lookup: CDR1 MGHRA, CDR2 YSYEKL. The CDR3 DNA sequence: TGCGCCAGCAGCCAAGATGTATCCTCTAACACTGAAGCTTTCTTT. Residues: CASSQDVSSNTEAFF.

DNA for the CDR3: TGTGCCAGCAGTCCTCTCCTCCAAAACATTCAGTACTTC. It yields the protein CASSPLLQNIQYF. This chain uses TRBV6-1 with TRBJ2-4; D unresolved. CDR3 length equals 13 residues. The V end was cut by 5 bases, the J end by 5 bases, with 10 bases between. Germline CDR1 MNHNS, CDR2 SASEGT.

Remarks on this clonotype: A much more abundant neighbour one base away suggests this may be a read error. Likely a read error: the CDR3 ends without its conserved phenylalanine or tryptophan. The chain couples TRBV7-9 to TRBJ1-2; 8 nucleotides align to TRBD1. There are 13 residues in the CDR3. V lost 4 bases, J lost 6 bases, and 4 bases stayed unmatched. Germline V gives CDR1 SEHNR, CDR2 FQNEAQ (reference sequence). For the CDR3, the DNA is TGTGCCAGCAGCTCGACAGGGGACCATGGCTACACCCTC. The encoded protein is CASSSTGDHGYTL.

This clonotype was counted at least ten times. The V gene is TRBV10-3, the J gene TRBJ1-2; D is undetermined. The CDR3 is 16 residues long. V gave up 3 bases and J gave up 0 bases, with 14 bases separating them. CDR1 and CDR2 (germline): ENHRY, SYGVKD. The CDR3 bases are TGTGCCATCAGTGACTCTCTAGCCGACGCTAACTATGGCTACACCTTC. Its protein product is CAISDSLADANYGYTF.

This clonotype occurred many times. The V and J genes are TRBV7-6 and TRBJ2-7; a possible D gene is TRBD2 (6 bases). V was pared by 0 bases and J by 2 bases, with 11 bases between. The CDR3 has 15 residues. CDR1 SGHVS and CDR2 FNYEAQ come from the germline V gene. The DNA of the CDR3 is TGTGCCAGCAGCTTAGCGGGCGGAGGGACCTACGAGCAGTACTTC. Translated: CASSLAGGGTYEQYF.

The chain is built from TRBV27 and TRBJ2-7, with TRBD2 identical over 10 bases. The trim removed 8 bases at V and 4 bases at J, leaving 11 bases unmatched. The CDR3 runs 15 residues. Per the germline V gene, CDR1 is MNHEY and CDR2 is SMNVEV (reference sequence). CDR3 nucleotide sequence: TGTGCCAGCCGGGCCTGGACTAGCGGAGCGTACGAGCAGTACTTC. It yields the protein CASRAWTSGAYEQYF.

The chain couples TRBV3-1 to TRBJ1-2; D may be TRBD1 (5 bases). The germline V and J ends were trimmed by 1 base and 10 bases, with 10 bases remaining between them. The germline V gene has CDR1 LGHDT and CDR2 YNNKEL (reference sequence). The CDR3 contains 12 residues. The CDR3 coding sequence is TGTGCCAGCAGCCAAGGGACACAGGCCTACACCTTC. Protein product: CASSQGTQAYTF.

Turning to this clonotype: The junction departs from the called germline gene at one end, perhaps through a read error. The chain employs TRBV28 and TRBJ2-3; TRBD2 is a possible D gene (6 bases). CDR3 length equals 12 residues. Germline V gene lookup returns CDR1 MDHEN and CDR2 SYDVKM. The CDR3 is CASDSGADTQYF. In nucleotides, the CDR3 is TGCGCCAGCGATTCGGGGGCAGATACGCAGTATTTT. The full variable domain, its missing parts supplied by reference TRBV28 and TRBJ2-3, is DVKVTQSSRYLVKRTGEKVFLECVQDMDHENMFWYRQDPGLGLRLIYFSYDVKMKEKGDIPEGYSVSREKKERFSLILESASTNQTSMYLCASDSGADTQYFGPGTRLTVL.

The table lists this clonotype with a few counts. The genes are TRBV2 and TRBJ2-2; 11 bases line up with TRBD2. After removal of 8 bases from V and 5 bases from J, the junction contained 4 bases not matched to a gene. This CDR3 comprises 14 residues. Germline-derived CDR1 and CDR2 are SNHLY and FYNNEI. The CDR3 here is CASGLAGITGELFF. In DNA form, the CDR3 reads TGTGCCAGCGGACTAGCGGGCATAACCGGGGAGCTGTTTTTT.

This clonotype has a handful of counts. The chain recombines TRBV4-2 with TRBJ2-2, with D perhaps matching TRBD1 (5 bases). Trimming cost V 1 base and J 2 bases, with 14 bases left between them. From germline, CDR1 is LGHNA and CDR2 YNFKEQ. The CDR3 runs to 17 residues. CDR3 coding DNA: TGTGCCAGCAGCCAAGTCTTACAGGAGATCAACACCGGGGAGCTGTTTTTT. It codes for CASSQVLQEINTGELFF.

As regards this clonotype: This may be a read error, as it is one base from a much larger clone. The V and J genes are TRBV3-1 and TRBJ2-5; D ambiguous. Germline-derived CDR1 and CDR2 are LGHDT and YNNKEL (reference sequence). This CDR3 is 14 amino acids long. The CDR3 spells CASTADRYQEAQYF. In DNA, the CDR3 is TGTGCCAGCACGGCGGACCGTTACCAAGAGGCCCAGTACTTC.

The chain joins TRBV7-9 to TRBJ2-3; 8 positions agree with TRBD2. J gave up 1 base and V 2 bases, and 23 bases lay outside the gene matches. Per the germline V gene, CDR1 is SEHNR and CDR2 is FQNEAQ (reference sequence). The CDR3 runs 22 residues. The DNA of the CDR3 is TGTGCCAGCAGCTTATCGGCGGGAGCGGGGGTTCTCGTCCGTTCCGGCACAGATACGCAGTATTTT. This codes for CASSLSAGAGVLVRSGTDTQYF.

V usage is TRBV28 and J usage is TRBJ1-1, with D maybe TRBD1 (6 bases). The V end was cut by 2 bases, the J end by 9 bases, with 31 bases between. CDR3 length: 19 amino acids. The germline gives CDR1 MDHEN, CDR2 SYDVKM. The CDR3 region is CASSLTIGGAGGRPAQAFF. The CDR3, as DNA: TGTGCCAGCAGTTTAACAATAGGGGGGGCGGGTGGACGCCCCGCCCAAGCTTTCTTT.

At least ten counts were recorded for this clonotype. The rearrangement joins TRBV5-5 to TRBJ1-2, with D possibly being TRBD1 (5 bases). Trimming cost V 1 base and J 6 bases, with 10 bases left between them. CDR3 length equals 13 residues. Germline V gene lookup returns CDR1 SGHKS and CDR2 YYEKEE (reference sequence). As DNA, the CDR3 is TGTGCCAGCAGCTTGCGGGGCCTTGATGGCTACACCTTC. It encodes CASSLRGLDGYTF.

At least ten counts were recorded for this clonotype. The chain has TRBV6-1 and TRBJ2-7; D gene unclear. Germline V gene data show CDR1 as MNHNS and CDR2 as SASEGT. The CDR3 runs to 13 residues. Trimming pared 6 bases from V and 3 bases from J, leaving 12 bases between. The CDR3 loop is CASSQNPLYEQYF. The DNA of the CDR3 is TGTGCCAGCAGCCAGAATCCACTCTACGAGCAGTACTTC.

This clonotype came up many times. CDR3 sequence reads: CASSQAIGEQYF. CDR3 coding DNA: TGCGCCAGCAGCCAGGCGATAGGGGAGCAGTACTTC. The J gene is TRBJ2-7, the V gene TRBV4-1, with D unresolved. Germline V gene sequence: CDR1 MGHRA, CDR2 YSYEKL. This CDR3 spans 12 amino acids. With 3 bases removed from V and 7 bases from J, the gap between germline ends came to 10 bases.

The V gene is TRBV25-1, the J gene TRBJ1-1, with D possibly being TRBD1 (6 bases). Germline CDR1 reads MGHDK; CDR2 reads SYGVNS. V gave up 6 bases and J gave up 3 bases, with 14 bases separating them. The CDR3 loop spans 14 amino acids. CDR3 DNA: TGTGCCAGCAGAGCGTGGGGGCAGTACACTGAAGCTTTCTTT. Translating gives CASRAWGQYTEAFF.

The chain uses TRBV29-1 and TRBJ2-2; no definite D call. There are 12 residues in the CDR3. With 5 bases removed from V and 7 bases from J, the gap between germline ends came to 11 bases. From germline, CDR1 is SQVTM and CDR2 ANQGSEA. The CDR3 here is CSVHTEIGELFF. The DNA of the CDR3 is TGCAGCGTTCATACTGAAATCGGGGAGCTGTTTTTT.

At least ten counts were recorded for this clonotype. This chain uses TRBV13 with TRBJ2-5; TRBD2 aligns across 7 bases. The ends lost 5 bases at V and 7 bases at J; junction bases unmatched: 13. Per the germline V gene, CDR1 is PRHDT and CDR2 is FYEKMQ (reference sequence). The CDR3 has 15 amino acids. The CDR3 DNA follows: TGTGCCAGCAGCCTTGGGACTACCGATCGGGGGACCCAGTACTTC. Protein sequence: CASSLGTTDRGTQYF.

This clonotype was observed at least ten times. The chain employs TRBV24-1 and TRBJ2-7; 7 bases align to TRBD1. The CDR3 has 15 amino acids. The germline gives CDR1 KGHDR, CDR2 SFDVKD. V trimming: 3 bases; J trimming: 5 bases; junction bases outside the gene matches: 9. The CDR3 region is CATSDPKGQHHEQYF. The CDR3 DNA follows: TGTGCCACCAGTGATCCAAAGGGACAGCATCACGAGCAGTACTTC.

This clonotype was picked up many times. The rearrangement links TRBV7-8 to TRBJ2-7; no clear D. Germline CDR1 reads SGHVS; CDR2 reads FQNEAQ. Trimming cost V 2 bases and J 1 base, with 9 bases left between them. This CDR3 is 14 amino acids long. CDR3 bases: TGTGCCAGCAGCTTACCAGGAACGTCCTACGAGCAGTACTTC. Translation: CASSLPGTSYEQYF. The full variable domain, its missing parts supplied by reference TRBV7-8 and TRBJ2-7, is GAGVSQSPRYKVAKRGQDVALRCDPISGHVSLFWYQQALGQGPEFLTYFQNEAQLDKSGLPSDRFFAERPEGSVSTLKIQRTQQEDSAVYLCASSLPGTSYEQYFGPGTRLTVT.

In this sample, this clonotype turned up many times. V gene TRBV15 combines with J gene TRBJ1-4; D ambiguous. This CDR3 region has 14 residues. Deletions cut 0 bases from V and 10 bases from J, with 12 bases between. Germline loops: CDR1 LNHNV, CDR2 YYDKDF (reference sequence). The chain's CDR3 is CATSRELISGKLFF. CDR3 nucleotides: TGTGCCACCAGCAGAGAGTTGATTTCGGGAAAACTGTTTTTT.

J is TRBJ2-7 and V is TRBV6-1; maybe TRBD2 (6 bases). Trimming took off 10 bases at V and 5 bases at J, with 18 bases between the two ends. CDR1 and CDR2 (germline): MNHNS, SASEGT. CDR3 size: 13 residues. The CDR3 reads CANGGLQWDEQYF. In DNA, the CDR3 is TGTGCCAACGGGGGACTTCAGTGGGACGAGCAGTACTTC.

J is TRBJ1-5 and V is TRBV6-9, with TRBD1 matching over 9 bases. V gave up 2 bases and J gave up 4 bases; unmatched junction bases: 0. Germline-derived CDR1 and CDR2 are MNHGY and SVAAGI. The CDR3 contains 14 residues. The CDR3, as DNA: TGTGCCAGCAGTTATGGGACAGGGAATCAGCCCCAGCATTTT. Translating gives CASSYGTGNQPQHF.

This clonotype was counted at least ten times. The CDR3 sequence: CASSFDLRGGDQPQHF. In DNA form, the CDR3 reads TGTGCCAGCAGTTTTGATCTCCGGGGTGGGGATCAGCCCCAGCATTTT. The rearrangement links TRBV12-3 or TRBV12-4 to TRBJ1-5, with unresolved D. CDR3 length: 16 amino acids. Trimming pared 3 bases from V and 5 bases from J, leaving 17 bases between.

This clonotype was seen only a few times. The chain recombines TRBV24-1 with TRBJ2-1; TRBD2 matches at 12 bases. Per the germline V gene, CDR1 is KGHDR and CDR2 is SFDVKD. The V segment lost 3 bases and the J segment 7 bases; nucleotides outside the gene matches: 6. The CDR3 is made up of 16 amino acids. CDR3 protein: CATSDRLTSGRNEQFF. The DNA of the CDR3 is TGTGCCACCAGTGATCGATTGACTAGCGGGAGAAATGAGCAGTTCTTC.